This entry lists 2 T cell receptor beta chains sequenced from one sample in a study of blood T cell repertoires in COVID-19. The method was immunoSEQ multiplex PCR; TCRdb's version includes in-frame clones alone and lacks a portion of them. The sample contains 380,000 or so clones, around 90% of which appear only once. Sequences were obtained from PBMCs or T cells enriched from blood (not recorded which). The receptors derive from a woman between 40 and 50 years old with acute COVID-19.

V and J are TRBV6-5 and TRBJ1-5; 9 bases are a match to TRBD1. The CDR3 is 14 amino acids. Unmatched junction bases numbered 5, after V lost 5 bases and J lost 6 bases. CDR1 and CDR2 from the germline V gene are MNHEY and SVGAGI. The CDR3: CASSQQGAGQPQHF. The CDR3 region has the DNA TGTGCCAGCAGTCAACAGGGGGCTGGTCAGCCCCAGCATTTT.

This CDR3 is CASSLDGGTEAFF. In DNA, the CDR3 is TGTGCCAGCAGCTTAGACGGGGGAACTGAAGCTTTCTTT. This chain joins TRBV11-3 and TRBJ1-1; weak D call: TRBD1 (5 bases). Germline lookup yields CDR1 SGHNT and CDR2 YENEEA. The length of the CDR3 is 13 residues. Between the trimmed V and J ends, which lost 0 bases and 5 bases, there was a span of 7 bases.